The rows below give T cell receptor beta chains drawn from one sample of a study of technical replicates of blood from several donors. Libraries were prepared by immunoSEQ multiplex PCR; TCRdb keeps only in-frame clonotypes and omits some of them. The sample shows approximately 77,000 clones, 85% to 95% of them seen only once. The sequenced sample consisted of T cells isolated from PBMCs. The origin of the receptors is a human donor in good health. CDR3s include the opening cysteine and the closing phenylalanine or tryptophan. The D gene is left open where the match is weak. Rows may omit the clone size; those that give it use once, few, many or a size class.

>TRBJ2-7|-|TRBV5-1|-
TGCGCCAGCAGCTTGGGCCAGGGAGGACCCTACGAGCAGTACTTC
CASSLGQGGPYEQYF
>TRBJ1-2|-|TRBV5-4|-
TGTGCCAGCAGCGTGGACAGTAACTATGGCTACACCTTC
CASSVDSNYGYTF
>TRBJ2-7|-|TRBV14|-
TGTGCCAGCAGCCAAGCCCCCTACCCCTACGAGCAGTACTTC
CASSQAPYPYEQYF
>TRBJ2-2|-|TRBV10-3|-
TGTGCCATCAGTGAAGCAAGCGGGGAGCTGTTTTTT
CAISEASGELFF
>TRBJ2-7|-|TRBV9|TRBD2
TGTGCCAGCAGCCCGGGACTAGCGGCCTACGAGCAGTACTTC
CASSPGLAAYEQYF
>TRBJ1-2|-|TRBV6-1|TRBD1
TGTGCCAGCAGTGAAGCCACCACAGGGGGTGGCTATGGCTACACCTTC
CASSEATTGGGYGYTF
>TRBJ1-1|once|TRBV11-1|-
TGTGCCAGCAGCTTCTGGCAGAACACTGAAGCTTTCTTT
CASSFWQNTEAFF
>TRBJ1-5|-|TRBV6-5|TRBD1
TGTGCCAGCAGTCGGGACAGGGCCGATCAGCCCCAGCATTTT
CASSRDRADQPQHF
>TRBJ1-5|-|TRBV28|TRBD1
TGTGCCAGCAGTCCGACAGGGCATTTTCAGCCCCAGCATTTT
CASSPTGHFQPQHF
>TRBJ2-5|-|TRBV28|-
TGTGCCAGCAGGCCCAGGGCCCAAGAGACCCAGTACTTC
CASRPRAQETQYF
>TRBJ2-1|-|TRBV7-3|-
TGTGCCAGCAGCCGAGAAAAGCGCAGTGAGCAGTTCTTC
CASSREKRSEQFF
>TRBJ2-1|-|TRBV6-6|TRBD1
TGTGCCAGCAGTTACTCGTGGGACAGGGTCTACAATGAGCAGTTCTTC
CASSYSWDRVYNEQFF
>TRBJ2-1|-|TRBV30|TRBD1
TGTGCCTGGAGGCAAGGGGGCGCCAATGAGCAGTTCTTC
CAWRQGGANEQFF
>TRBJ1-5|few|TRBV4-3|TRBD1
TGCGCCAGCAGCCAAGAAATACGGGACAGGGTTCAGCCCCAGCATTTT
CASSQEIRDRVQPQHF
>TRBJ2-7|-|TRBV15|-
TGTGCCACCAGTAGGACTACCAGCTCCTACGAGCAGTACTTC
CATSRTTSSYEQYF
>TRBJ1-3|-|TRBV19|-
TGTGCCAGTAGTCTGGACATTAACTCTGGAAACACCATATATTTT
CASSLDINSGNTIYF
>TRBJ2-2|-|TRBV5-6|TRBD2
TGTGCCAGCAGCCCGACACAAACTAGCGGGAACACCGGGGAGCTGTTTTTT
CASSPTQTSGNTGELFF
>TRBJ2-3|-|TRBV7-9|TRBD2
TGTGCCAGCAGTGATTTAGCGGGAGCGACAGATACGCAGTATTTT
CASSDLAGATDTQYF
>TRBJ1-5|-|TRBV7-9|-
TGTGCCAGCAGCCTAGGCCCTATGCCCCAGCATTTT
CASSLGPMPQHF
>TRBJ2-1|-|TRBV28|-
TGTGCCAGCAGTTTACAACTTGAGCAGTTCTTC
CASSLQLEQFF
>TRBJ2-3|-|TRBV13|TRBD2
TGTGCCAGCAGCTTAGTTATGGCGGGAGACCCCACAGATACGCAGTATTTT
CASSLVMAGDPTDTQYF
>TRBJ1-1|-|TRBV4-2|-
TGTGCCAGCAGCCAAGCGGGTAGGCTAGGGAGCACTGAAGCTTTCTTT
CASSQAGRLGSTEAFF
>TRBJ2-1|-|TRBV6-5|-
TGTGCCAGCACTTTACAGGGTGAGCAGTTCTTC
CASTLQGEQFF
>TRBJ1-1|-|TRBV12-5|-
TGTGCTAGTGGTTTGGTGCTACAGAGGAACACTGAAGCTTTCTTT
CASGLVLQRNTEAFF
>TRBJ2-1|-|TRBV7-8|TRBD2
TGTGCCAGCAGCTTAGCAAATTTAAGGAGCGGGAGGCAAAATGAGCAGTTCTTC
CASSLANLRSGRQNEQFF
>TRBJ1-4|once|TRBV27|-
TGTGCCAGCAGTTCCCTAATCTCTAATGAAAAACTGTTTTTT
CASSSLISNEKLFF
>TRBJ1-1|once|TRBV7-2|-
TGTGCCAGCAGCTTCGCGGGTTCCACTGAAGCTTTCTTT
CASSFAGSTEAFF
>TRBJ2-7|once|TRBV29-1|TRBD1
TGCAGCGTTGGAGGGACAGTATCCTACGAGCAGTACTTC
CSVGGTVSYEQYF
>TRBJ1-1|-|TRBV30|-
TGTGCCTGGAGTGTAAATCTGGGGGGTAACACTGAAGCTTTCTTT
CAWSVNLGGNTEAFF
>TRBJ2-7|-|TRBV6-1|TRBD2
TGTGCCAGCAGTGCCCTGGCGGGAGAAGCCCTCGAGCAGTACTTC
CASSALAGEALEQYF
>TRBJ1-2|-|TRBV6-1|-
TGTGCCAGCAGCGAGACAGGCCTCTATGGCTACACCTTC
CASSETGLYGYTF
>TRBJ1-2|-|TRBV29-1|-
TGCAGCGACCGGACAGCTAACTATGGCTACACCTTC
CSDRTANYGYTF
>TRBJ2-3|-|TRBV6-5|-
TGTGCCAGCAGTTACAGTGGACTTCATACGCAGTATTTT
CASSYSGLHTQYF
>TRBJ2-2|-|TRBV11-3|TRBD2
TGTGCCAGCAGCTACGGACTAGGCACCGGGGAGCTGTTTTTT
CASSYGLGTGELFF
>TRBJ2-1|-|TRBV7-9|-
TGTGCCAGCAGCTTATTTGGGGGGTGGGACAATGAGCAGTTCTTC
CASSLFGGWDNEQFF
>TRBJ1-5|-|TRBV11-2|-
TGTGCCAGCAGCTCGAATCACAGGATCAGCAATCAGCCCCAGCATTTT
CASSSNHRISNQPQHF
>TRBJ2-1|-|TRBV11-3|TRBD2
TGTGCCAGCAGCTTAGTGGGACTAGCAGGCCATGAGCAGTTCTTC
CASSLVGLAGHEQFF
>TRBJ1-2|once|TRBV5-4|-
TGTGCCAGCAGCTTAGGGCAGGGAGGGTCCTATGGCTACACCTTC
CASSLGQGGSYGYTF
>TRBJ2-4|-|TRBV29-1|TRBD1
TGCAGCGTATACAAGAATCGGGACAGCGCCAAAAACATTCAGTACTTC
CSVYKNRDSAKNIQYF
>TRBJ1-1|-|TRBV11-3|-
TGTGCCAGCAGCCCCGTTTACACAAACACTGAAGCTTTCTTT
CASSPVYTNTEAFF
>TRBJ2-1|-|TRBV27|TRBD2
TGTGCCAGCAGTAGGACTAGCGTGTACAATGAGCAGTTCTTC
CASSRTSVYNEQFF
>TRBJ2-3|-|TRBV30|-
TGTGCCACGGCTAGCCCGATGGCAGATACGCAGTATTTT
CATASPMADTQYF
>TRBJ1-2|-|TRBV27|-
TGTGCCAGCAGTGAGACAGGCATTTATGGCTACACCTTC
CASSETGIYGYTF